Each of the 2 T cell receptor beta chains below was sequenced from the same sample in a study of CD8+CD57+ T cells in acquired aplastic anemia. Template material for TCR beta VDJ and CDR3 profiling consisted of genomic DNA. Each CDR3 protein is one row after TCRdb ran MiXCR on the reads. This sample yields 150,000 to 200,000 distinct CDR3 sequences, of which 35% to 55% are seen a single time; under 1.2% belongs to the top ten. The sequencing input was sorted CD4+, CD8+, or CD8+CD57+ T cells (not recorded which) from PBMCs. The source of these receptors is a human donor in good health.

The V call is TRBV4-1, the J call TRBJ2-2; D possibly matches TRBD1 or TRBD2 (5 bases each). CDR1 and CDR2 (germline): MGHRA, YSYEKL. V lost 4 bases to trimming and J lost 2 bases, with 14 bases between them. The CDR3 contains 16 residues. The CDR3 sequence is CASSLTGAGNTGELFF. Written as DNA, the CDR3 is TGCGCCAGCAGCCTTACCGGGGCAGGAAACACCGGGGAGCTGTTTTTT.

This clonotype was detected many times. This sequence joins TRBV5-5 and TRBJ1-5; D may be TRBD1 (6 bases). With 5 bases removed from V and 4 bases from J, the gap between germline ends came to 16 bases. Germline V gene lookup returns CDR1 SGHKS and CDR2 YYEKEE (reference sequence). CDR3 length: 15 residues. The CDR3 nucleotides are TGTGCCAGCAGTCCTGCCGGACAGCTAAATCAGCCCCAGCATTTT. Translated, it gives CASSPAGQLNQPQHF. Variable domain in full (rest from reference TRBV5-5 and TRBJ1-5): DAGVTQSPTHLIKTRGQQVTLRCSPISGHKSVSWYQQVLGQGPQFIFQYYEKEERGRGNFPDRFSARQFPNYSSELNVNALLLGDSALYLCASSPAGQLNQPQHFGDGTRLSIL.